The 22 T cell receptor beta chains in this list originate from one sample, sequenced in a study of Ad26.COV2.S vaccination and SARS-CoV-2 variants. Sequencing was performed with immunoSEQ multiplex PCR; in TCRdb, only in-frame clones are kept and a portion is missing. This table holds 380,000 or so clones, around 88% found once. Stated treatment: 19 received Ad26.COV2.S at low or high dose, single or two shots; about 5 received placebo; per-sample allocation not given. Sampling was performed 63 days after the first vaccine or placebo injection. The starting material was peripheral blood, obtained in a trial of Ad26.COV2.S vaccine versus placebo. All receptors derive from a person between 18 and 59 years old who received the Ad26.COV2.S COVID-19 vaccine or a placebo.

This rearrangement joins TRBV7-9 to TRBJ1-1, with D possibly matching TRBD1 (5 bases). Trimming removed 2 bases from V and 2 bases from J, with 12 bases in between. Germline lookup yields CDR1 SEHNR and CDR2 FQNEAQ (reference sequence). The CDR3 runs 15 residues. The CDR3 bases are TGTGCCAGCAGCTTACAGCGGGGCTCAAACACTGAAGCTTTCTTT. Translation: CASSLQRGSNTEAFF.

J is TRBJ2-7 and V is TRBV11-2, with D possibly being TRBD2 (5 bases). The germline V gene has CDR1 SGHAT and CDR2 FQNNGV. V was clipped by 1 base and J by 7 bases, with 5 bases between them. This CDR3 has 11 residues. The CDR3 spells CASSLGEEQYF. CDR3 in DNA: TGTGCCAGCAGCTTAGGGGAGGAGCAGTACTTC.

The V gene is TRBV7-2, the J gene TRBJ2-5; TRBD1 matches 8 bases. Germline values: CDR1 SGHTA, CDR2 FQGNSA. V dropped 5 bases and J dropped 5; count of bases not matched to a gene: 10. The CDR3 contains 15 residues. CDR3 sequence reads: CASSIRQGPQETQYF. The CDR3 bases are TGTGCCAGCAGCATCCGACAGGGGCCGCAGGAGACCCAGTACTTC.

The V and J genes are TRBV19 and TRBJ1-6; weak D call: TRBD1 (5 bases). CDR1 is LNHDA and CDR2 is SQIVND in the germline V gene (reference sequence). V gave up 7 bases and J gave up 6 bases, with 16 bases separating them. The CDR3 spans 15 residues. The CDR3 coding sequence is TGTGCCAGTACCCCTCAGACGACAGCTAATTCACCCCTCCACTTT. Translation: CASTPQTTANSPLHF.

The chain uses TRBV5-1 and TRBJ1-2, with D perhaps matching TRBD1 (5 bases). CDR1 and CDR2 (germline): SGHRS, YFSETQ. V was cut by 0 bases and J by 8 bases, with 14 bases left in between. The CDR3 length is 14 residues. CDR3 nucleotide sequence: TGCGCCAGCAGCTTGGCAGGGAGCCAAGGGGGCTACACCTTC. It is translated as CASSLAGSQGGYTF.

V and J are TRBV25-1 and TRBJ2-6, with D tentatively TRBD1 (6 bases). This CDR3 contains 17 residues. CDR1 is MGHDK, CDR2 SYGVNS, per germline. Trimming removed 1 base at V and 1 base at J, with 11 bases between. The CDR3 reads CASSESRTGSGANVLTF. CDR3 DNA: TGTGCCAGCAGTGAATCTAGAACAGGGTCTGGGGCCAACGTCCTGACTTTC.

This clone was observed once. The V gene is TRBV11-2, the J gene TRBJ1-1; D is unresolved. The CDR3 totals 14 residues. Trimming took 3 bases from V and 1 from J, leaving 9 bases between them. Germline CDR1 and CDR2: SGHAT and FQNNGV. CDR3 nucleotides: TGTGCCAGCAGCTTCGACGCGGGGAACACTGAAGCTTTCTTT. This gives the protein CASSFDAGNTEAFF.

The rearrangement links TRBV5-1 to TRBJ2-2; D remains ambiguous. Trimming removed 0 bases at V and 6 bases at J, with 12 bases between. There are 15 residues in the CDR3. The germline gives CDR1 SGHRS, CDR2 YFSETQ. The CDR3 DNA reads TGCGCCAGCAGCTTGGAGACAAACCGCCCCGGGGAGCTGTTTTTT. Translation gives CASSLETNRPGELFF.

The chain uses TRBV27 and TRBJ2-5, with D maybe TRBD1 (5 bases). The CDR3 spans 15 residues. Germline V gene lookup returns CDR1 MNHEY and CDR2 SMNVEV (reference sequence). Trimming left V 2 bases short and J 3 bases short, with 13 bases between. Here the CDR3 DNA reads TGTGCCAGCAGTTTAACAGGACCCCCTAAAGAGACCCAGTACTTC. It codes for CASSLTGPPKETQYF.

The chain couples TRBV7-9 to TRBJ1-1, with 7 bases aligning to TRBD1. Germline V lookup: CDR1 SEHNR, CDR2 FQNEAQ (reference sequence). The V segment lost 3 bases and the J segment 1 base; nucleotides outside the gene matches: 8. This CDR3 spans 16 amino acids. The CDR3 sequence: CASSFSPGQTNTEAFF. CDR3 in DNA: TGTGCCAGCAGCTTTTCTCCGGGACAGACGAACACTGAAGCTTTCTTT.

This clone was picked up one time. The chain links TRBV7-3 to TRBJ2-3; D gene unclear. Between the trimmed V and J ends, which lost 3 bases and 3 bases, there was a span of 7 bases. The CDR3 spans 13 residues. Germline V lookup: CDR1 SGHTA, CDR2 FQGTGA. CDR3 region: CASSFGLTDTQYF. The CDR3 nucleotides are TGTGCCAGCAGCTTTGGGCTAACAGATACGCAGTATTTT.

The chain couples TRBV24-1 to TRBJ2-3, with 7 nucleotides matching TRBD1. The V gene's germline CDR1 is KGHDR and CDR2 SFDVKD. This CDR3 contains 18 residues. The trim removed 7 bases at V and 0 bases at J, leaving 15 bases unmatched. The CDR3 is CATSRGNRDSVSTDTQYF. CDR3 coding DNA: TGTGCCACCAGCCGAGGCAACAGGGACAGCGTAAGCACAGATACGCAGTATTTT.

The gene calls are TRBV6-1 and TRBJ1-4; the D gene is possibly TRBD1 (6 bases). The CDR3 covers 16 residues. Deletions cut 4 bases from V and 0 bases from J, with 12 bases between. The germline gives CDR1 MNHNS, CDR2 SASEGT. In DNA form, the CDR3 reads TGTGCCAGCAGTGGACAGGCGAGAGCAACTAATGAAAAACTGTTTTTT. As protein: CASSGQARATNEKLFF.

The chain carries TRBV18 and TRBJ2-1; 7 bases match TRBD1. This CDR3 has 15 amino acids. Germline CDR1 is KGHSH and CDR2 is LQKENI. V lost 4 bases, J lost 8 bases, and 11 bases stayed unmatched. The CDR3 spells CASSRPGQTFDEQFF. In DNA form, the CDR3 reads TGTGCCAGCTCACGGCCGGGACAGACTTTCGATGAGCAGTTCTTC.

The chain employs TRBV7-9 and TRBJ1-4; D ambiguous. The CDR3 runs to 16 residues. The ends were cut back, 2 bases at V and 5 bases at J, with 15 bases in the middle. Germline V gene lookup returns CDR1 SEHNR and CDR2 FQNEAQ (reference sequence). The CDR3 DNA reads TGTGCCAGCAGCTTAATTGGGGAGACTGGGAATGAAAAACTGTTTTTT. Translating gives CASSLIGETGNEKLFF.

This chain uses TRBV27 with TRBJ1-6; no clear D gene. V was shortened by 7 bases and J by 1 base, with 8 bases between the two germline ends. CDR1 MNHEY and CDR2 SMNVEV come from the germline V gene (reference sequence). This CDR3 has 14 amino acids. Written as DNA, the CDR3 is TGTGCCAGCAAAGGCCCTTCCTATAATTCACCCCTCCACTTT. This encodes CASKGPSYNSPLHF.

The rearrangement joins TRBV2 to TRBJ2-5; 8 bases are shared with TRBD2. The ends lost 10 bases at V and 2 bases at J; junction bases unmatched: 6. The CDR3 is 13 amino acids. Per the germline V gene, CDR1 is SNHLY and CDR2 is FYNNEI. This CDR3 reads CATWTSRQETQYF. The CDR3 DNA follows: TGTGCCACCTGGACTAGCCGACAAGAGACCCAGTACTTC. Using reference TRBV2 and TRBJ2-5 for the parts outside the CDR3, the full variable domain is EPEVTQTPSHQVTQMGQEVILRCVPISNHLYFYWYRQILGQKVEFLVSFYNNEISEKSEIFDDQFSVERPDGSNFTLKIRSTKLEDSAMYFCATWTSRQETQYFGPGTRLLVL.

The V gene is TRBV9, the J gene TRBJ2-5; no definite D call. This CDR3 is built from 14 residues. Trimming shortened V by 0 bases and J by 4 bases, and 10 bases separated the two germline ends. Germline values: CDR1 SGDLS, CDR2 YYNGEE. In DNA form, the CDR3 reads TGTGCCAGCAGCGTAGATGGTACGACAGAGACCCAGTACTTC. As protein: CASSVDGTTETQYF.

The V and J genes are TRBV19 and TRBJ1-2; D unclear. Trimming removed 7 bases at V and 8 bases at J, with 17 bases between. Germline CDR1 LNHDA, CDR2 SQIVND (reference sequence). CDR3 length: 13 amino acids. CDR3 region: CASTSNGGGGYTF. The CDR3 DNA follows: TGTGCCAGTACTTCAAATGGAGGTGGAGGCTACACCTTC.

CDR3 nucleotides: TGTGCCAGCAGGCCAGGGTCAACTAATGAAAAACTGTTTTTT. Translated: CASRPGSTNEKLFF. The chain links TRBV2 to TRBJ1-4, with D possibly TRBD1 on 5 matching bases. In germline, CDR1 is SNHLY, CDR2 FYNNEI. V was clipped by 6 bases and J by 0 bases, with 8 bases between them. This CDR3 is 14 amino acids long. The full variable domain, its missing parts supplied by reference TRBV2 and TRBJ1-4, is EPEVTQTPSHQVTQMGQEVILRCVPISNHLYFYWYRQILGQKVEFLVSFYNNEISEKSEIFDDQFSVERPDGSNFTLKIRSTKLEDSAMYFCASRPGSTNEKLFFGSGTQLSVL.

V usage is TRBV7-2 and J usage is TRBJ2-1, with 9 bases lining up with TRBD2. Germline V gene lookup returns CDR1 SGHTA and CDR2 FQGNSA. The trim removed 1 base at V and 9 bases at J, leaving 10 bases unmatched. The CDR3 runs to 16 residues. CDR3 protein: CASSLGPAGGRSEQFF. The CDR3 DNA reads TGTGCCAGCAGCTTAGGACCAGCGGGAGGACGGAGTGAGCAGTTCTTC.

The V and J genes are TRBV19 and TRBJ1-2, with D hard to call. The germline V and J ends were trimmed by 3 bases and 4 bases, with 15 bases remaining between them. CDR3 size: 15 residues. Germline CDR1 is LNHDA and CDR2 is SQIVND (reference sequence). DNA for the CDR3: TGTGCCAGTAGTATGGCAACAAGAGATACCTATGGCTACACCTTC. Its translation: CASSMATRDTYGYTF.